This T cell receptor (beta chain) stems from a study of blood T cell repertoires in COVID-19. Study details: T cells, B-cell-depleted T cells, or PBMCs provided the cDNA or gDNA that served as material.

V lost 3 bases to trimming and J lost 2 bases; unmatched junction nucleotides: 4. The length of the CDR3 is 15 residues. Germline V gene data show CDR1 as WNHNN and CDR2 as SYGVQD (reference sequence). Per the study methods: It was from reference gene primer amplification that nucleated cell counts were estimated. Repertoires were generated with immunoSEQ multiplex PCR, while TCRdb's copy carries only in-frame clones and drops some. For V, J and clone size, that table is used; D and trimming come from the DNA. The sample lists 120,000 to 150,000 clones, more than 65% occurring once. This clone came up once.

This sequence joins TRBV10-1 and TRBJ2-1; 7 positions agree with TRBD2. This clonotype was obtained from a man aged 55 to 69 with acute or convalescent COVID-19. The sequenced sample consisted of peripheral blood. CDR3 protein: CASSDGAGAYNEQFF. The CDR3 nucleotides are TGCGCCAGCAGTGATGGGGCGGGAGCCTACAATGAGCAGTTCTTC.